Detailed here is one TCR beta chain. Its matching antigen is unknown. The sample comes from a study of cytomegalovirus exposure and HLA in healthy donors. Study-level points and caveats: Upon later analysis, HLA-associated TCR beta chains proved more clonally expanded than other, equally common chains. Analyzed later, most CMV-associated TCR beta chains appeared HLA-restricted.

60 Vbeta and 13 Jbeta primers were used in PCR. Method: immunoSEQ multiplex PCR; TCRdb's copy keeps in-frame clones and lacks some. The data hold around 67,000 clones, with 68% observed a single time. The sample comprised PBMCs. This sequence was found in a woman aged 25 to 39 in good health and CMV-seronegative.

DNA for the CDR3: TGCGCCAGCGGACAGGGGGAAGACGAGCAGTACTTC. Its protein product is CASGQGEDEQYF. This chain links TRBV5-1 with TRBJ2-7; 10 bases map to TRBD1. This CDR3 has 12 residues. Looked up from germline, CDR1 is SGHRS and CDR2 is YFSETQ. The V and J ends lost 7 bases and 5 bases, in that order; junction bases with no gene match: 3.